A selection of T cell receptor beta chains follows, all from one sample in a study of PD-1 blockade in classical Hodgkin lymphoma. The protocol was immunoSEQ multiplex PCR, while the TCRdb copy is restricted to in-frame clones and leaves out a portion. Of nearly 25,000 clones in the sample, 80% are singletons; the top ten hold roughly 6.7%. The material was peripheral blood mononuclear cells (PBMCs), obtained at baseline. The receptors come from a human donor with classical Hodgkin lymphoma. Each CDR3 is given with its conserved first and last residue. The order of the fields is V gene, J gene, clone size, D gene, CDR3 protein, CDR3 DNA. A D gene is named only where the DNA matches it firmly. Part of the rows lack a size; the others show once, few, many or a class for expanded clones.

V: TRBV2
J: TRBJ2-5
size: few
D: NA
CDR3: CASSGGSHQETQYF
DNA: TGTGCCAGCAGTGGTGGCAGCCACCAAGAGACCCAGTACTTC

V: TRBV5-1
J: TRBJ2-2
size: NA
D: NA
CDR3: CASSVPGAANTGELFF
DNA: TGCGCCAGCAGCGTACCGGGGGCAGCGAACACCGGGGAGCTGTTTTTT

V: TRBV7-2
J: TRBJ1-2
size: NA
D: TRBD1
CDR3: CASSLVTGTGSGYTF
DNA: TGTGCCAGCAGCTTAGTCACCGGGACAGGGAGTGGCTACACCTTC

V: TRBV5-1
J: TRBJ2-7
size: NA
D: NA
CDR3: CASSPGTLPGEQYF
DNA: TGCGCCAGCAGTCCCGGGACACTGCCGGGGGAGCAGTACTTC

V: TRBV4-3
J: TRBJ2-5
size: once
D: NA
CDR3: CASSQGVQETQYF
DNA: TGCGCCAGCAGCCAGGGGGTCCAAGAGACCCAGTACTTC

V: TRBV30
J: TRBJ1-2
size: NA
D: NA
CDR3: CAWSDGVSYGYTF
DNA: TGTGCCTGGAGTGACGGCGTAAGCTATGGCTACACCTTC

V: TRBV10-2
J: TRBJ2-2
size: NA
D: NA
CDR3: CASSVNRRGTGELFF
DNA: TGCGCCAGCAGTGTCAACCGCCGCGGCACCGGGGAGCTGTTTTTT

V: TRBV6-6
J: TRBJ2-3
size: NA
D: TRBD2
CDR3: CASSYSTSGGTDTQYF
DNA: TGTGCCAGCAGTTACTCGACTAGCGGGGGCACAGATACGCAGTATTTT

V: TRBV5-6
J: TRBJ2-7
size: NA
D: NA
CDR3: CASSGLFSGSYEQYF
DNA: TGTGCCAGCAGCGGTCTATTTTCGGGATCCTACGAGCAGTACTTC

V: TRBV7-2
J: TRBJ2-5
size: NA
D: NA
CDR3: CASSQGSGFGTQYF
DNA: TGTGCCAGCAGCCAAGGTTCGGGGTTCGGGACCCAGTACTTC

V: TRBV5-6
J: TRBJ1-3
size: NA
D: NA
CDR3: CASSPNSGNTIYF
DNA: TGTGCCAGCAGCCCCAACTCTGGAAACACCATATATTTT

V: TRBV4-2
J: TRBJ1-1
size: NA
D: NA
CDR3: CASSQDQLSGGHTEAFF
DNA: TGTGCCAGCAGCCAAGATCAACTCAGCGGGGGACACACTGAAGCTTTCTTT

V: TRBV27
J: TRBJ2-7
size: NA
D: NA
CDR3: CASRGRTNHEQYF
DNA: TGTGCCAGCAGGGGGCGTACAAACCACGAGCAGTACTTC

V: TRBV6-1
J: TRBJ2-1
size: NA
D: TRBD2
CDR3: CASSPSGSSYNEQFF
DNA: TGTGCCAGCAGTCCTAGCGGGAGCTCCTACAATGAGCAGTTCTTC

V: TRBV15
J: TRBJ1-4
size: NA
D: NA
CDR3: CATSRDTGSNEKLFF
DNA: TGTGCCACCAGCAGAGATACAGGGTCAAATGAAAAACTGTTTTTT

V: TRBV30
J: TRBJ2-1
size: NA
D: NA
CDR3: CAWSVRDEQFF
DNA: TGTGCCTGGAGTGTACGTGATGAGCAGTTCTTC

V: TRBV28
J: TRBJ2-7
size: once
D: NA
CDR3: CASSFVVPYEQYF
DNA: TGTGCCAGCAGTTTTGTAGTTCCCTACGAGCAGTACTTC

V: TRBV23-1
J: TRBJ2-6
size: NA
D: NA
CDR3: CASSDNFTQQSRANVLTF
DNA: TGCGCCAGCAGTGACAACTTTACGCAACAAAGTCGGGCCAACGTCCTGACTTTC

V: TRBV7-2
J: TRBJ2-5
size: NA
D: NA
CDR3: CASSLTLGGVQETQYF
DNA: TGTGCCAGCAGCTTAACCCTAGGGGGGGTACAAGAGACCCAGTACTTC

V: TRBV2
J: TRBJ2-7
size: NA
D: NA
CDR3: CASSEVYEQYF
DNA: TGTGCCAGCAGTGAGGTCTACGAGCAGTACTTC

V: TRBV4-3
J: TRBJ2-3
size: NA
D: NA
CDR3: CASSPRPRGRTTDTQYF
DNA: TGCGCCAGCAGCCCACGCCCTCGGGGGCGGACCACAGATACGCAGTATTTT

V: TRBV5-6
J: TRBJ1-2
size: NA
D: NA
CDR3: CASSLKGRLFYGYTF
DNA: TGTGCCAGCAGCTTGAAGGGACGGCTCTTCTATGGCTACACCTTC

V: TRBV29-1
J: TRBJ1-1
size: NA
D: TRBD1
CDR3: CSVEDRPGGPAFF
DNA: TGCAGCGTTGAAGATAGGCCAGGGGGGCCGGCTTTCTTT

V: TRBV4-2
J: TRBJ2-3
size: NA
D: TRBD1
CDR3: CASSRFPGQDRTDTQYF
DNA: TGTGCCAGCAGCCGATTCCCGGGACAGGACCGCACAGATACGCAGTATTTT

V: TRBV10-1
J: TRBJ2-5
size: NA
D: TRBD1
CDR3: CASTIDRGREKTQYF
DNA: TGCGCCAGCACTATTGACAGGGGGCGAGAAAAGACCCAGTACTTC

V: TRBV6-5
J: TRBJ1-5
size: NA
D: NA
CDR3: CASSSTGASNQPQHF
DNA: TGTGCCAGCAGTAGCACCGGGGCTAGCAATCAGCCCCAGCATTTT

V: TRBV7-9
J: TRBJ1-6
size: few
D: NA
CDR3: CASSLRSGESPLHF
DNA: TGTGCCAGCAGCTTAAGATCAGGGGAATCACCCCTCCACTTT

V: TRBV4-3
J: TRBJ2-7
size: NA
D: NA
CDR3: CASSQEAYSHYEQYF
DNA: TGCGCCAGCAGCCAAGAGGCTTACAGCCACTACGAGCAGTACTTC

V: TRBV6-5
J: TRBJ2-1
size: NA
D: NA
CDR3: CASSYSVPSSYNEQFF
DNA: TGTGCCAGCAGTTACTCGGTGCCGAGCTCCTACAATGAGCAGTTCTTC